The present entry profiles one TCR beta chain with its context. Its antigen is not known. The data stem from a study of persistence of HIV-infected CD4 T cells. Turning to the study itself: Multiple blood draws of up to about 200 mL, except a couple of donors with single leukapheresis. Overall study results and limits: CMV- and Gag-responding cells had lower TCRbeta richness than CD3/CD28-responding cells.

This CDR3 has 14 amino acids. Germline CDR1 and CDR2: WNHNN and SYGVQD (reference sequence). V shed 3 bases and J shed 7 bases, with 10 bases lying between them. The immunoSEQ assay was version 4, run in survey mode. Using immunoSEQ multiplex PCR, the repertoire was profiled, and TCRdb retains in-frame clones only, with some absent. Of 25,000 to 35,000 clones listed, 82% are singletons. Stimulation used about 9.5 ug/mL lysate from CMV-infected fibroblasts. CD40L/CD69 double-negative CD45RO-high memory CD4+ T cells were collected. Adults with HIV-1 started suppressive ART while chronically infected. For at least 4 years, plasma HIV-1 RNA was undetectable (<50 copies/mL).

The TCR was taken from an adult man with HIV who was CMV-seropositive. The V gene is TRBV10-1, the J gene TRBJ1-6; D remains unclear. The sample in question was CD4+ T cells sorted from PBMCs after roughly 18-hour stimulation, obtained from a patient who received antiretroviral therapy. The CDR3: CASSDQRSNSPLHF. The CDR3 DNA follows: TGCGCCAGCAGTGACCAGAGGAGCAATTCACCCCTCCACTTT.